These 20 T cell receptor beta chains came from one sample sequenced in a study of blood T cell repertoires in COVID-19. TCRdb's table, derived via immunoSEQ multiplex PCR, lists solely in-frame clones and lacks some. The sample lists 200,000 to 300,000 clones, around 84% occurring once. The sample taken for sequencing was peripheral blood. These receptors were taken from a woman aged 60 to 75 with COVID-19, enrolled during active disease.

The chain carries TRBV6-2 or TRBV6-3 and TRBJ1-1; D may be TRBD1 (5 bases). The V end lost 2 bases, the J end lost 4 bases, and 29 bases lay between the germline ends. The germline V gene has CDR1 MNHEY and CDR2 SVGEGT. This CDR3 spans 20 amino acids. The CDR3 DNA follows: TGTGCCAGCAGTTACACATTCGGTTTCTCGGATTGGGGCGGTGGCACTGAAGCTTTCTTT. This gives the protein CASSYTFGFSDWGGGTEAFF.

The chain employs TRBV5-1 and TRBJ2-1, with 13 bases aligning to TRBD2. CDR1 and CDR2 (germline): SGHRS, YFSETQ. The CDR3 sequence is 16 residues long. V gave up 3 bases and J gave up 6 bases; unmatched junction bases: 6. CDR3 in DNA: TGCGCCAGCAGCTCGGGCAGGACTAGCGGGGGCAATGAGCAGTTCTTC. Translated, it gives CASSSGRTSGGNEQFF.

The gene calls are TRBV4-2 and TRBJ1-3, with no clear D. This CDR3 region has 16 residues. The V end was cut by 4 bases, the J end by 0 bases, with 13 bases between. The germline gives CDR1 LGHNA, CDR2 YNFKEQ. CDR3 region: CASSPVLQRSGNTIYF. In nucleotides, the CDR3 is TGTGCCAGCAGCCCCGTCCTCCAGCGCTCTGGAAACACCATATATTTT.

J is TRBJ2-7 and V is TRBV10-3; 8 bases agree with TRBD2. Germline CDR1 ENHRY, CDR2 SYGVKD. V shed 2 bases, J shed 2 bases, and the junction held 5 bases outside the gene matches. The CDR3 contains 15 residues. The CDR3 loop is CAISERAGAPYEQYF. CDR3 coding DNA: TGTGCCATCAGTGAGCGAGCGGGAGCACCCTACGAGCAGTACTTC.

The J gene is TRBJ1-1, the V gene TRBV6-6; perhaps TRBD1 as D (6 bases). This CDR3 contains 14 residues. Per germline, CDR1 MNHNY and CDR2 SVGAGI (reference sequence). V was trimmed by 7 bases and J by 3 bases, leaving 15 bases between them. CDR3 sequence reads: CASKRTATDTEAFF. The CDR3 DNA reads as TGTGCCAGCAAGAGGACAGCTACCGACACTGAAGCTTTCTTT.

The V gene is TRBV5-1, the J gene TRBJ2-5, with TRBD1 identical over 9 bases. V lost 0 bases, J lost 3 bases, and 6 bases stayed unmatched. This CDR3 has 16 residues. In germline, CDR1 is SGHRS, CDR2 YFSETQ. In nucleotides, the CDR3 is TGCGCCAGCAGCTTGGGGCAACAGGGGGCGGAAGAGACCCAGTACTTC. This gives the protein CASSLGQQGAEETQYF. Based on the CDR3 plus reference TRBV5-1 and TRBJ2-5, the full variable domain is KAGVTQTPRYLIKTRGQQVTLSCSPISGHRSVSWYQQTPGQGLQFLFEYFSETQRNKGNFPGRFSGRQFSNSRSEMNVSTLELGDSALYLCASSLGQQGAEETQYFGPGTRLLVL.

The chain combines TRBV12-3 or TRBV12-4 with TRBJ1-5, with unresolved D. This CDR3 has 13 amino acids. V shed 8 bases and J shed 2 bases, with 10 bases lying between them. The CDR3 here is CASRISGNQPQHF. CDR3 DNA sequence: TGTGCCAGCCGCATATCGGGCAATCAGCCCCAGCATTTT.

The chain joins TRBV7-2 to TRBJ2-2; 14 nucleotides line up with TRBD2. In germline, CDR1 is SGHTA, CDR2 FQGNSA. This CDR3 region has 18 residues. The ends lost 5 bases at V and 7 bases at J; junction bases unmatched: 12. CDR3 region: CASSLWPGLAGVVGELFF. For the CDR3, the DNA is TGTGCCAGCAGCCTGTGGCCGGGACTAGCGGGAGTAGTCGGGGAGCTGTTTTTT.

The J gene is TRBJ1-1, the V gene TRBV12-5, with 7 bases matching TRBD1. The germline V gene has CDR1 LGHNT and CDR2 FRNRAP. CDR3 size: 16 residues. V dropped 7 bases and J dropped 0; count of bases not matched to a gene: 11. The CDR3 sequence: CASAQTFTGVNTEAFF. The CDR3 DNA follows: TGTGCTAGTGCCCAAACCTTCACAGGGGTGAACACTGAAGCTTTCTTT.

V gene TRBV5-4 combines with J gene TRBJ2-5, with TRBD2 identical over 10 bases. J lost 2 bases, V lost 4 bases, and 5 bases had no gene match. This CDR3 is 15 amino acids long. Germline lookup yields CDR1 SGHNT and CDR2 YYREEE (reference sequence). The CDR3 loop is CASSRQRGGQETQYF. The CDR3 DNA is TGTGCCAGCAGCCGACAGCGGGGGGGGCAAGAGACCCAGTACTTC. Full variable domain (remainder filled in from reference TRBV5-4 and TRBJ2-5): ETGVTQSPTHLIKTRGQQVTLRCSSQSGHNTVSWYQQALGQGPQFIFQYYREEENGRGNFPPRFSGLQFPNYSSELNVNALELDDSALYLCASSRQRGGQETQYFGPGTRLLVL.

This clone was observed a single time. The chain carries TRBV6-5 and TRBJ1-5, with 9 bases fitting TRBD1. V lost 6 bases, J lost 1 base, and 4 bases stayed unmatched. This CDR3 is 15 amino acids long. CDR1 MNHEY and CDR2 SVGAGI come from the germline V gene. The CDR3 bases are TGTGCCAGCAGACCGGGACAGGGAAGCAATCAGCCCCAGCATTTT. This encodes CASRPGQGSNQPQHF.

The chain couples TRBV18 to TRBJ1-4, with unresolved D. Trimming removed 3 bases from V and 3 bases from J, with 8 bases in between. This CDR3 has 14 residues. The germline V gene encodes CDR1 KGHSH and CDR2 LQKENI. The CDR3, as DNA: TGTGCCAGCTCACCGGGCCAGCCTAATGAAAAACTGTTTTTT. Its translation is CASSPGQPNEKLFF.

The CDR3 nucleotides are TGTGCCAGCCCGAAGGAGGGGGCATCCTACAATGAGCAGTTCTTC. Translated: CASPKEGASYNEQFF. The rearrangement joins TRBV7-2 to TRBJ2-1, with a weak D call TRBD1 (7 bases). This CDR3 region has 15 residues. In germline, CDR1 is SGHTA, CDR2 FQGNSA. The ends were cut back, 8 bases at V and 1 base at J, with 15 bases in the middle. Using reference TRBV7-2 and TRBJ2-1 for the parts outside the CDR3, the full variable domain is GAGVSQSPSNKVTEKGKDVELRCDPISGHTALYWYRQSLGQGLEFLIYFQGNSAPDKSGLPSDRFSAERTGGSVSTLTIQRTQQEDSAVYLCASPKEGASYNEQFFGPGTRLTVL.

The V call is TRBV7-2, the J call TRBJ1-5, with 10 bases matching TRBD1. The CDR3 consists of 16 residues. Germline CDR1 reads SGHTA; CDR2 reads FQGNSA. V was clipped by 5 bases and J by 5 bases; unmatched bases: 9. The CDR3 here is CASSPTGGEGYQPQHF. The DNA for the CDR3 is TGTGCCAGCAGCCCGACAGGGGGCGAAGGTTATCAGCCCCAGCATTTT. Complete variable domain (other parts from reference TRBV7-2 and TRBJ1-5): GAGVSQSPSNKVTEKGKDVELRCDPISGHTALYWYRQSLGQGLEFLIYFQGNSAPDKSGLPSDRFSAERTGGSVSTLTIQRTQQEDSAVYLCASSPTGGEGYQPQHFGDGTRLSIL.

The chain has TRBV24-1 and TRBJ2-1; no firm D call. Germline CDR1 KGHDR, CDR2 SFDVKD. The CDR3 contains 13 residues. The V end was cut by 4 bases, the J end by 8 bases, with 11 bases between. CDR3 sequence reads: CATSEPNWYEQFF. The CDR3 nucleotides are TGTGCCACCAGTGAGCCGAACTGGTATGAGCAGTTCTTC.

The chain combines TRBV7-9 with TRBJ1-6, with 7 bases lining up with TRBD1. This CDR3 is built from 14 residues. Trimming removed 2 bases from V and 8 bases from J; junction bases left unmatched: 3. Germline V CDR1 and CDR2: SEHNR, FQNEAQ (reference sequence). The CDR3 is CASSLTGVDSPLHF. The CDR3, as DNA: TGTGCCAGCAGCTTAACAGGGGTGGATTCACCCCTCCACTTT.

Written as DNA, the CDR3 is TGTGCCAGTAGTATCCAAACCGGGACTAGCGGAACGGGCTATGAGCAGTTCTTC. It specifies CASSIQTGTSGTGYEQFF. The V call is TRBV19, the J call TRBJ2-1, with 11 bases that match TRBD2. The ends lost 3 bases at V and 8 bases at J; junction bases unmatched: 15. The germline V gene has CDR1 LNHDA and CDR2 SQIVND (reference sequence). There are 18 residues in the CDR3.

CDR3 in amino acids: CASSFVSKHFF. Written as DNA, the CDR3 is TGTGCCAGCAGTTTCGTTTCGAAGCATTTCTTT. The chain is built from TRBV27 and TRBJ1-1; D gene unclear. The CDR3 length is 11 residues. Germline V gives CDR1 MNHEY, CDR2 SMNVEV (reference sequence). Deletions cut 3 bases from V and 13 bases from J, with 12 bases between.

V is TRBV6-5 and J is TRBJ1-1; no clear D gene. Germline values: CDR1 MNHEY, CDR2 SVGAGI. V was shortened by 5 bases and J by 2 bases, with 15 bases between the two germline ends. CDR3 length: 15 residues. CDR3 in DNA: TGTGCCAGCAGTCCCCCTGCGGGGATCAACACTGAAGCTTTCTTT. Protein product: CASSPPAGINTEAFF.

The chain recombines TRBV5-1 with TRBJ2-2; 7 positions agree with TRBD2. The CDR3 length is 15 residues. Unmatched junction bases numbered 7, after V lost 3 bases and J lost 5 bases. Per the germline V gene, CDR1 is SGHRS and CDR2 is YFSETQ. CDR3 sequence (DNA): TGCGCCAGCAGCTCCAGCGGGGAACGTACCGGGGAGCTGTTTTTT. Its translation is CASSSSGERTGELFF.